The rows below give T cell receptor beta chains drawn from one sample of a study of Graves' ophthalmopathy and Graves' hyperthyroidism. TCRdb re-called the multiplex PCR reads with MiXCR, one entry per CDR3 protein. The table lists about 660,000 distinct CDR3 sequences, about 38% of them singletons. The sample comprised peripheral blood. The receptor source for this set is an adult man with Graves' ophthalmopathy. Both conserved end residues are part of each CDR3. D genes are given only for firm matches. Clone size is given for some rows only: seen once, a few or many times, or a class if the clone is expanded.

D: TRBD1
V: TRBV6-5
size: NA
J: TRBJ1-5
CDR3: CASRLGQGQPQHF
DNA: TGTGCCAGCAGACTAGGACAGGGTCAGCCCCAGCATTTT

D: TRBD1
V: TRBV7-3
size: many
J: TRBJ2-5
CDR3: CASSKEDREETQYF
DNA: TGTGCCAGCAGCAAAGAGGACAGGGAAGAGACCCAGTACTTC

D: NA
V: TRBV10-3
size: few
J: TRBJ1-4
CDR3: CAISRTASPTNEKLFF
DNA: TGTGCCATCAGCAGAACAGCCTCCCCAACTAATGAAAAACTGTTTTTT

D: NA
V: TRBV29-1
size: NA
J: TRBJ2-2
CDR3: CRGTGELFF
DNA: TGCAGGGGGACCGGGGAGCTGTTTTTT

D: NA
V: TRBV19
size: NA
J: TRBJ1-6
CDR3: CAWRPFLSYNSPLHF
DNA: TGTGCCTGGAGACCTTTCCTCTCCTATAATTCACCCCTCCACTTT

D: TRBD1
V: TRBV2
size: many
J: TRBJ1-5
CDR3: CASSEADPGQGKHF
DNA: TGTGCCAGCAGTGAAGCAGATCCGGGACAGGGTAAGCATTTT

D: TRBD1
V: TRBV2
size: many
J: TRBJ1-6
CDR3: CASSPPGQPNSPLHF
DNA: TGTGCCAGCAGTCCACCGGGACAGCCGAATTCACCCCTCCACTTT

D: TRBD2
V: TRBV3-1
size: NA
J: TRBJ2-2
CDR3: CASSQVWTSVPGELFF
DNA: TGTGCCAGCAGCCAAGTGTGGACTAGCGTTCCGGGGGAGCTGTTTTTT

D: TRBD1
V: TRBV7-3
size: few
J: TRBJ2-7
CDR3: CASSYRGLNYEQYF
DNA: TGTGCCAGCAGTTACAGGGGGCTCAACTACGAGCAGTACTTC

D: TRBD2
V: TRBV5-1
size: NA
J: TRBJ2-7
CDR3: CASSLEASGTYEQYF
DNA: TGCGCCAGCAGCTTGGAAGCTAGCGGGACCTACGAGCAGTACTTC

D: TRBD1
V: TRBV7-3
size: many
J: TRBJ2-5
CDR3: CASSGGQGETQYF
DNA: TGTGCCAGCAGCGGCGGACAGGGGGAGACCCAGTACTTC

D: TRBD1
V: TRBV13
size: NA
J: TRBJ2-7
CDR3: CASMGQGVAYEQYF
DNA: TGTGCCAGCATGGGACAGGGTGTTGCCTACGAGCAGTACTTC

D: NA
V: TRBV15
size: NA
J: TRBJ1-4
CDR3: CATRTRDTQGFEKLFF
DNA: TGTGCCACAAGAACCCGGGACACTCAAGGGTTTGAAAAACTGTTTTTT

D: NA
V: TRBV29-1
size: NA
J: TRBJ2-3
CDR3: CSARGGARDTQYF
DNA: TGCAGCGCTCGGGGAGGCGCGAGGGATACGCAGTATTTT

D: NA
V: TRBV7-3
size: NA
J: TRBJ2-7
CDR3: CASSQKNAYEQYF
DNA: TGTGCCAGCAGCCAAAAAAATGCCTACGAGCAGTACTTC

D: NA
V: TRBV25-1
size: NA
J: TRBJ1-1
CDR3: CASSPLGGQNTEAFF
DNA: TGTGCCAGCAGCCCTTTAGGGGGACAGAACACTGAAGCTTTCTTT

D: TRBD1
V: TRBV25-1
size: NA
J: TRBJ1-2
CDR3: CASSDPIFSSGGDYGYTF
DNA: TGTGCCAGCAGTGATCCAATCTTCTCGTCAGGGGGGGATTATGGCTACACCTTC

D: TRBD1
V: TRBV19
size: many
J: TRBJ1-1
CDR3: CATKEDRPFTEAFF
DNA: TGTGCCACCAAAGAGGACAGGCCCTTCACTGAAGCTTTCTTT

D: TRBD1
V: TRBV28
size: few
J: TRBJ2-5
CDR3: CASSKTGIQETQYF
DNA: TGTGCCAGCAGCAAGACAGGGATCCAAGAGACCCAGTACTTC

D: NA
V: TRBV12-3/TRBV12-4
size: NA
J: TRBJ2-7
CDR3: CASSLGVVGYEQYF
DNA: TGTGCCAGCAGCTTAGGGGTGGTTGGGTACGAGCAGTACTTC

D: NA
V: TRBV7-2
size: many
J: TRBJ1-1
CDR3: CASSQEVVGRNTEAFF
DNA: TGTGCCAGCAGCCAAGAGGTGGTAGGGAGGAACACTGAAGCTTTCTTT

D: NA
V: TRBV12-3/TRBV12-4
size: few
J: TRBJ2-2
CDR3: CASSLGRRPDTGELFF
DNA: TGTGCCAGCAGTTTGGGGAGAAGGCCTGACACCGGGGAGCTGTTTTTT

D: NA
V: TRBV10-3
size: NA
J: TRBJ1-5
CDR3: CAISEGSEETQHF
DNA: TGTGCCATCAGTGAGGGATCGGAAGAGACCCAGCATTTT

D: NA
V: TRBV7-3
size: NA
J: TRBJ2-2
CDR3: CASSGSTGTGELFF
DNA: TGTGCCAGCTCCGGGAGCACGGGTACCGGGGAGCTGTTTTTT

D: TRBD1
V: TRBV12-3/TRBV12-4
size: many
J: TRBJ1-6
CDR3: CASSQGTASSYNSPLHF
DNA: TGTGCCAGCAGCCAAGGGACAGCAAGCTCCTATAATTCACCCCTCCACTTT

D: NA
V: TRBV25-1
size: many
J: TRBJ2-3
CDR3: CASGQGGSTDTQYF
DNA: TGTGCCAGCGGGCAGGGGGGGAGCACAGATACGCAGTATTTT

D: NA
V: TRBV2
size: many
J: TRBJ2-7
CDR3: CASIGDGVSYEQYF
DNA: TGTGCCAGCATCGGGGACGGAGTTTCCTACGAGCAGTACTTC

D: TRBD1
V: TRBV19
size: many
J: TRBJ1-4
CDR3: CASSILPGQGGEKLFF
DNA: TGTGCCAGTAGTATCCTACCGGGACAGGGTGGCGAAAAACTGTTTTTT

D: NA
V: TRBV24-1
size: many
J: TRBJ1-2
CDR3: CATSAGPPAGYGYTF
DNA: TGTGCCACCAGTGCCGGACCTCCGGCAGGCTATGGCTACACCTTC

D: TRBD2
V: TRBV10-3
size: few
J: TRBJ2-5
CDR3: CASSSRTSRETQYF
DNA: TGTGCCAGCAGTTCAAGGACTAGTAGAGAGACCCAGTACTTC

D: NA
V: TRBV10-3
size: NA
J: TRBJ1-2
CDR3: CASSAEGGTPHGYTF
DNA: TGTGCCAGCAGTGCCGAGGGGGGGACCCCTCATGGCTACACCTTC

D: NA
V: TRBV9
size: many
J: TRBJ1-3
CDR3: CASSVDGRSGNTIYF
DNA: TGTGCCAGCAGCGTAGACGGCCGCTCTGGAAACACCATATATTTT

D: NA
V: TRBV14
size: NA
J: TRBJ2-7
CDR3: CASSQVDSGEQYF
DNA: TGTGCCAGCAGCCAAGTGGACTCCGGGGAGCAGTACTTC

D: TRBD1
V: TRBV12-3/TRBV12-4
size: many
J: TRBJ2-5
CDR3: CASSGQGAGETQYF
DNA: TGTGCCAGCAGTGGACAGGGGGCGGGGGAGACCCAGTACTTC

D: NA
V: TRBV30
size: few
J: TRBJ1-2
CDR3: CAWSLGRINYGYTF
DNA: TGTGCCTGGAGTCTGGGCCGGATTAACTATGGCTACACCTTC

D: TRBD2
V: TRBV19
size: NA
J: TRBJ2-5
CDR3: CASSVQAGGPLETQYF
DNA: TGTGCCAGTAGTGTCCAAGCGGGGGGGCCGTTGGAGACCCAGTACTTC

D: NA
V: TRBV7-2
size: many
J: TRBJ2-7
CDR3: CASGGREGNEQYF
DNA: TGTGCCAGCGGGGGCAGGGAGGGCAACGAGCAGTACTTC

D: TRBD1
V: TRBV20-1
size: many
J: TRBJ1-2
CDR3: CSARDRVLRYTF
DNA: TGCAGTGCTCGGGACAGGGTCTTGCGCTACACCTTC

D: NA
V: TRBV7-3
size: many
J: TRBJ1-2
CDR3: CASSLTYGPSYGYTF
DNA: TGTGCCAGCAGCTTAACGTACGGGCCTTCGTATGGCTACACCTTC

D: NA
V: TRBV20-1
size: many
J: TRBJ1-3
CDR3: CSARGPYGTGNTIYF
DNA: TGCAGTGCTAGAGGGCCCTATGGAACTGGAAACACCATATATTTT

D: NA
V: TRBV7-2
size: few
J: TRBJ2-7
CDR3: CASSLGQDPTRQYF
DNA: TGTGCCAGCAGCTTAGGACAGGACCCTACGAGGCAGTACTTC

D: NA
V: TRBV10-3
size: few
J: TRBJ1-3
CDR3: CASSWGDTIYF
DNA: TGTGCCAGCAGTTGGGGTGACACCATATATTTT

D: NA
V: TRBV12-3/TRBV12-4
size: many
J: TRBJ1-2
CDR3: CASSQQEGYTF
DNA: TGTGCCAGCAGTCAACAAGAGGGCTACACCTTC

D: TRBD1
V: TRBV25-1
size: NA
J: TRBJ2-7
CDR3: CASSYRGISYEQYF
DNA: TGTGCCAGCAGCTACAGGGGGATCTCCTACGAGCAGTACTTC

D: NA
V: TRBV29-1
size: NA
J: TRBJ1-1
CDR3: CSGGGNTEAFF
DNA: TGCAGCGGAGGGGGGAACACTGAAGCTTTCTTT

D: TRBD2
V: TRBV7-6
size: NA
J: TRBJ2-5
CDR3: CASGKLAGGPSGETQYF
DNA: TGTGCCAGCGGCAAACTAGCGGGAGGGCCCTCGGGAGAGACCCAGTACTTC

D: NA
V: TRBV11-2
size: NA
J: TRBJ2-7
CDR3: CASSPFGYEQYF
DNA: TGTGCCAGCAGCCCGTTTGGGTACGAGCAGTACTTC

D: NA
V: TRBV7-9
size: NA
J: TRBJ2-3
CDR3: CAIVRVSDTDTQYF
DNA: TGTGCCATCGTCAGGGTCTCAGACACAGATACGCAGTATTTT

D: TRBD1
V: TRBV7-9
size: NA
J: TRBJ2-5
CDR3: CASSYRGQESQYF
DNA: TGTGCCAGCAGCTACAGGGGACAAGAGTCCCAGTACTTC

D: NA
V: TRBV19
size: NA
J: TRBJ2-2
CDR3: CASSITSFNTGELFF
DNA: TGTGCCAGTAGTATAACAAGTTTTAACACCGGGGAGCTGTTTTTT

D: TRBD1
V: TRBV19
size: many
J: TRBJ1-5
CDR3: CASRRTGGSNQPQHF
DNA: TGTGCCAGTAGGCGGACAGGGGGTAGCAATCAGCCCCAGCATTTT

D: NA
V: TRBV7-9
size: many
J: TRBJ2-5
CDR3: CASSLDPPGGQETQYF
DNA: TGTGCCAGCAGCTTAGATCCCCCCGGCGGACAAGAGACCCAGTACTTC